Each of the 8 T cell receptor beta chains below was sequenced from the same sample in a study of T cells in tuberculosis. Measured with immunoSEQ multiplex PCR; TCRdb has only the in-frame clones, and not every one. The profile shows about 34,000 clones, 91% of them singletons. Sequenced material: PBMCs. The source is a donor between 10 and 35 years old with latent tuberculosis or without tuberculosis infection.

The V and J genes are TRBV28 and TRBJ2-3, with 8 positions matching TRBD2. With 7 bases clipped from V and 2 bases from J, the junction kept 11 bases outside the gene matches. Germline V lookup: CDR1 MDHEN, CDR2 SYDVKM. This CDR3 is built from 16 residues. CDR3 sequence: CASTFPGREATDTQYF. For the CDR3, the DNA is TGTGCCAGCACCTTTCCGGGGCGGGAGGCCACAGATACGCAGTATTTT.

This clone was counted only a few times. V usage is TRBV6-5 and J usage is TRBJ1-2; 8 bases line up with TRBD1. Unmatched junction bases numbered 5, after V lost 6 bases and J lost 8 bases. CDR1 is MNHEY and CDR2 is SVGAGI in the germline V gene. There are 12 residues in the CDR3. The CDR3 DNA reads TGTGCCAGCAGGCGGGACAGGTACGGCTACACCTTC. Translated: CASRRDRYGYTF.

The chain links TRBV28 to TRBJ1-1, with 7 positions matching TRBD1. From germline, CDR1 is MDHEN and CDR2 SYDVKM. With 6 bases clipped from V and 6 bases from J, the junction kept 10 bases outside the gene matches. The CDR3 totals 14 residues. Written as DNA, the CDR3 is TGTGCCAGCAGGTACAGGGGTAGTAACCCTGAAGCTTTCTTT. This translates into CASRYRGSNPEAFF.

The chain joins TRBV29-1 to TRBJ2-3; 13 positions agree with TRBD2. The V segment lost 6 bases and the J segment 2 bases; nucleotides outside the gene matches: 11. CDR1 and CDR2 (germline): SQVTM, ANQGSEA. There are 17 residues in the CDR3. In DNA, the CDR3 is TGCAGCGTCGCAGGACTAGCGGGGGCCTTATTCACAGATACGCAGTATTTT. It is translated as CSVAGLAGALFTDTQYF.

The J gene is TRBJ2-7, the V gene TRBV6-6, with D hard to call. Germline assignment: CDR1 MNHNY and CDR2 SVGAGI (reference sequence). V was clipped by 4 bases and J by 5 bases, with 12 bases between them. The CDR3 length is 13 residues. CDR3 coding DNA: TGTGCCAGCAGTTCCCTAGAGACCGACGAGCAGTACTTC. It specifies CASSSLETDEQYF.

The chain has TRBV27 and TRBJ2-1, with no clear D. Trimming stripped 5 bases from V and 4 bases from J, with 15 bases between. Germline-derived CDR1 and CDR2 are MNHEY and SMNVEV (reference sequence). CDR3 length: 15 amino acids. Written as DNA, the CDR3 is TGTGCCAGCAGTCCCTTTGTGGCATTTTACAATGAGCAGTTCTTC. Translation gives CASSPFVAFYNEQFF.

V and J are TRBV19 and TRBJ2-5, with TRBD1 as a possible D gene (7 bases). Trimming cost V 5 bases and J 5 bases, with 18 bases left between them. Germline CDR1 and CDR2: LNHDA and SQIVND (reference sequence). This CDR3 region has 15 residues. CDR3 sequence: CASSGSLSGGETQYF. The CDR3, as DNA: TGTGCCAGTAGTGGCTCTCTCTCAGGGGGGGAGACCCAGTACTTC.

The V gene is TRBV2, the J gene TRBJ1-6; 9 bases are a match to TRBD1. The CDR3 contains 15 residues. Trimming took 8 bases from V and 6 from J; bases not matched to a gene: 8. From germline, CDR1 is SNHLY and CDR2 FYNNEI. The CDR3 DNA is TGTGCCAGCGGCGTACAGGGGGCGCCTAATTCACCCCTCCACTTT. Translating it yields CASGVQGAPNSPLHF.